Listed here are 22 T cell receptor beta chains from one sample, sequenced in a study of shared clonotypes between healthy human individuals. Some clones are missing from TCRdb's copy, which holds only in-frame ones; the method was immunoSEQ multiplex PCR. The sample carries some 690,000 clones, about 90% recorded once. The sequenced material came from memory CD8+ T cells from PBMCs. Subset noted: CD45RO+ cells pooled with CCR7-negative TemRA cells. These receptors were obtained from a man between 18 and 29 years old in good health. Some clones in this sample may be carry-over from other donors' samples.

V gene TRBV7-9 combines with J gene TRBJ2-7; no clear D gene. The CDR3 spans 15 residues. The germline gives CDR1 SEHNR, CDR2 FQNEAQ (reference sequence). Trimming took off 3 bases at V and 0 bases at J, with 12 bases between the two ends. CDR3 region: CASSFSLGLSYEQYF. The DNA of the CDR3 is TGTGCCAGCAGCTTTAGTCTGGGCCTCTCCTACGAGCAGTACTTC. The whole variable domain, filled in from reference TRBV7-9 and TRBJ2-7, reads DTGVSQNPRHKITKRGQNVTFRCDPISEHNRLYWYRQTLGQGPEFLTYFQNEAQLEKSRLLSDRFSAERPKGSFSTLEIQRTEQGDSAMYLCASSFSLGLSYEQYFGPGTRLTVT.

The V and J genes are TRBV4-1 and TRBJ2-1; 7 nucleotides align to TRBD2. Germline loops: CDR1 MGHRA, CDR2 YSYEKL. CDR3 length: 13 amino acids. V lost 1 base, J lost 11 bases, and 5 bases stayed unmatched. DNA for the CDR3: TGCGCCAGCAGCCAAGGATTGCGGGAGCAGCAGTTCTTC. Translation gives CASSQGLREQQFF.

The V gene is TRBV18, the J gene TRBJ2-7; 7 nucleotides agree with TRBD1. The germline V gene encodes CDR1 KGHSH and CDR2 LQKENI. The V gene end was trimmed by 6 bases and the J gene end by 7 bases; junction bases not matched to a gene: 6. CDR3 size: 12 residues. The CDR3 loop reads CASSSDRAEQYF. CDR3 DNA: TGTGCCAGCTCCTCTGACAGGGCGGAGCAGTACTTC. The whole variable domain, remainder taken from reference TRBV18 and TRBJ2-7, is NAGVMQNPRHLVRRRGQEARLRCSPMKGHSHVYWYRQLPEEGLKFMVYLQKENIIDESGMPKERFSAEFPKEGPSILRIQQVVRGDSAAYFCASSSDRAEQYFGPGTRLTVT.

The CDR3 loop reads CASSFDRGHSVNTEAFF. CDR3 DNA: TGCGCCAGCAGCTTTGACAGGGGCCATTCCGTGAACACTGAAGCTTTCTTT. The genes are TRBV5-1 and TRBJ1-1; 8 bases fit TRBD1. Germline V lookup: CDR1 SGHRS, CDR2 YFSETQ. CDR3 size: 17 residues. V was pared by 2 bases and J by 0 bases, with 9 bases of the junction left unmatched.

The CDR3 nucleotides read TGTGCCAGCGGGGGGTTTAGCAATCAGCCCCAGCATTTT. This codes for CASGGFSNQPQHF. The chain combines TRBV27 with TRBJ1-5; TRBD1 might be the D (5 bases). V was cut by 8 bases and J by 0 bases, with 8 bases left in between. Germline V lookup: CDR1 MNHEY, CDR2 SMNVEV (reference sequence). The CDR3 spans 13 residues.

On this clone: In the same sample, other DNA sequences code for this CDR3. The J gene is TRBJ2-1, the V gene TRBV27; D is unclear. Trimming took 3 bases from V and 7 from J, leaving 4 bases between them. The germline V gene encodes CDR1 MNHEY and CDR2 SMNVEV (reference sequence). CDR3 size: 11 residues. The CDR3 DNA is TGTGCCAGCAGTTTTGTTAATGAGCAGTTCTTC. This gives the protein CASSFVNEQFF.

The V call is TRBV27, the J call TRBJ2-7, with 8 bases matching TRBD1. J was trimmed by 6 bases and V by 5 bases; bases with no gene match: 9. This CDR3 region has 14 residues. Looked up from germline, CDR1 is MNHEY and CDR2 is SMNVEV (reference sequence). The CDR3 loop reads CASSTRTGQGEQYF. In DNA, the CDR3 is TGTGCCAGCAGTACCCGGACAGGGCAGGGCGAGCAGTACTTC.

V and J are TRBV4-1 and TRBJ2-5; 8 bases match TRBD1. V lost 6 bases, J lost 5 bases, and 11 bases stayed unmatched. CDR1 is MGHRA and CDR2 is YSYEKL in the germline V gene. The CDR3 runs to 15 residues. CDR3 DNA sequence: TGCGCCAGCAGACCCCGGACAGGGTCGGGTGAGACCCAGTACTTC. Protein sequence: CASRPRTGSGETQYF.

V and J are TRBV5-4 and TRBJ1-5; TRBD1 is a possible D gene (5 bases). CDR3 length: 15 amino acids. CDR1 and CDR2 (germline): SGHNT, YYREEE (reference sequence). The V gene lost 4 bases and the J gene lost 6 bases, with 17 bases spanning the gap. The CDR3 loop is CASSPGGGKGQPQHF. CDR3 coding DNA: TGTGCCAGCAGCCCCGGGGGGGGAAAGGGTCAGCCCCAGCATTTT.

The CDR3 loop reads CASSPLNLLAGGHYNEQFF. The CDR3 DNA is TGCGCCAGCAGCCCTCTCAATTTACTAGCGGGAGGACACTACAATGAGCAGTTCTTC. The rearrangement uses TRBV4-1 and TRBJ2-1, with TRBD2 matching 12 bases. The CDR3 runs 19 residues. Trimming at V came to 4 bases and at J to 3 bases, leaving 13 bases not matched to a gene. Per germline, CDR1 MGHRA and CDR2 YSYEKL.

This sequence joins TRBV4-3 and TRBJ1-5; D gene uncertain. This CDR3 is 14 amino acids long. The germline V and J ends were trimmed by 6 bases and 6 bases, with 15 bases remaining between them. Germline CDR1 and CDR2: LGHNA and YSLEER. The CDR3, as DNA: TGCGCCAGCAGACCCGATCGATGGGGTCAGCCCCAGCATTTT. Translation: CASRPDRWGQPQHF.

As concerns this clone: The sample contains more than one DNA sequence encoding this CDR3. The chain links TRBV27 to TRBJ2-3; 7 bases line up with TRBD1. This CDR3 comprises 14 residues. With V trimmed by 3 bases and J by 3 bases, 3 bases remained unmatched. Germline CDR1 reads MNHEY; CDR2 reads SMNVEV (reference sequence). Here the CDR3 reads CASSFTGATDTQYF. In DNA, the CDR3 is TGTGCCAGCAGTTTTACAGGGGCGACAGATACGCAGTATTTT.

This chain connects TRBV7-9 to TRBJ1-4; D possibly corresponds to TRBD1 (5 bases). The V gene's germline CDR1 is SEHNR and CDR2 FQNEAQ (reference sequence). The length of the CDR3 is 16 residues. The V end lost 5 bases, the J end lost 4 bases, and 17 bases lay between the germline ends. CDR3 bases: TGTGCCAGCAGCACAGGTTGGGTGGAACTTAATGAAAAACTGTTTTTT. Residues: CASSTGWVELNEKLFF.

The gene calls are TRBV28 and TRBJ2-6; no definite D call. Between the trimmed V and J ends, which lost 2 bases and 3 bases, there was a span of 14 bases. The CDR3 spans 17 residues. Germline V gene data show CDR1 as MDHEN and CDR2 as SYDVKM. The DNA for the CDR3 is TGTGCCAGCAGTTTAAGTGATGGGGTAGTTGGGGCCAACGTCCTGACTTTC. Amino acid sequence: CASSLSDGVVGANVLTF.

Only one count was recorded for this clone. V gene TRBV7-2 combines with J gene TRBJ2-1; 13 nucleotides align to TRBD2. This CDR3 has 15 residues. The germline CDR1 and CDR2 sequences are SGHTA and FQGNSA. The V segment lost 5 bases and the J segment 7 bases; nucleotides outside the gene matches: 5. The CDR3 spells CASSLLAGGSNEQFF. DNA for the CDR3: TGTGCCAGCAGCCTACTAGCGGGAGGGTCAAATGAGCAGTTCTTC.

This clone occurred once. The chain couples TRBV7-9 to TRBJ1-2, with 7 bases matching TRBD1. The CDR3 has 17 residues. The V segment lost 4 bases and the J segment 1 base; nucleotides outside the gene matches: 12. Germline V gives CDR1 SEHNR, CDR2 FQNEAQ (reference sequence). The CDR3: CASSWNSRGNVNYGYTF. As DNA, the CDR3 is TGTGCCAGCAGCTGGAATTCCAGGGGGAATGTTAACTATGGCTACACCTTC.

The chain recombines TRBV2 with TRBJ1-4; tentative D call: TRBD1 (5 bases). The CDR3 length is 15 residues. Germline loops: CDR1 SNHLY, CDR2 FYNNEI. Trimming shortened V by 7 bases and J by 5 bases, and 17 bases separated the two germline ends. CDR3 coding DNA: TGTGCCAGCAATTTAATGACAGACCTAAATGAAAAACTGTTTTTT. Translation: CASNLMTDLNEKLFF.

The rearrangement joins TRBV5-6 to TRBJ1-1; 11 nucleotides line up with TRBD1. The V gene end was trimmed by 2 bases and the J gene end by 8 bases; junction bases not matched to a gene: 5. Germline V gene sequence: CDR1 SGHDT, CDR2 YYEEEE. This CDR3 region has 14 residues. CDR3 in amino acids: CASSFRGQGVEAFF. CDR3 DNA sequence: TGTGCCAGCAGCTTTCGGGGACAGGGGGTAGAAGCTTTCTTT.

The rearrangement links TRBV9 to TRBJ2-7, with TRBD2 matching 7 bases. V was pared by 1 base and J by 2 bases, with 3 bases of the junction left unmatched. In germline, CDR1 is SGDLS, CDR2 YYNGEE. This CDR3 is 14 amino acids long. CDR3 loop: CASSVRGGPYEQYF. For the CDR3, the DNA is TGTGCCAGCAGCGTACGCGGGGGACCCTACGAGCAGTACTTC.

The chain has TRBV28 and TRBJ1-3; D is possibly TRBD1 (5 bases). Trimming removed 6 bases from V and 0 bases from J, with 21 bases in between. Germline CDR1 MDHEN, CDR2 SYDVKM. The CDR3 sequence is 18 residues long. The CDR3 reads CASSPRGGTASSGNTIYF. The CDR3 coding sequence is TGTGCCAGCAGCCCCCGTGGTGGGACTGCAAGCTCTGGAAACACCATATATTTT.

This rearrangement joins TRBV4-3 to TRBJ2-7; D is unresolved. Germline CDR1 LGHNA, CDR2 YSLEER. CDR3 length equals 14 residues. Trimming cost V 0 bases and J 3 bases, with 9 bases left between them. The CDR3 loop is CASSQDRANYEQYF. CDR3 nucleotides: TGCGCCAGCAGCCAAGACCGAGCGAACTACGAGCAGTACTTC.

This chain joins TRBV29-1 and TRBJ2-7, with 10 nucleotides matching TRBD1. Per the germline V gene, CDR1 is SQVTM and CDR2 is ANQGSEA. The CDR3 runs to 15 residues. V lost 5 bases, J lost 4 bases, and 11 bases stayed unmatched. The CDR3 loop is CSVNRDRGSMYEQYF. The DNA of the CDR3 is TGCAGCGTTAACCGGGACAGGGGTTCGATGTACGAGCAGTACTTC.